This record looks at one T cell receptor (beta chain) sequence and its context. Its antigen is unidentified. This CDR3 has 14 residues. CDR1 and CDR2 (germline): SGHTA, FQGTGA. Losses at the gene ends were 5 bases for V and 4 bases for J; bases not matched to a gene: 5. Profiling relied on immunoSEQ multiplex PCR, and the TCRdb table lists in-frame clones only, not all of them. The table lists some 200,000 clones, around 92% of them singletons. The source of the sample is a study of T cell responses to AZD1222 COVID-19 vaccine. Points from the study as a whole: Across the whole spike, CD4 TCRs peaked at regions 160-218 and 743-854.

The source material was peripheral blood, sampled on day 0 of AZD1222 vaccination. The source is an adult in good health. The rearrangement uses TRBV7-3 and TRBJ2-1, with 7 bases matching TRBD1. CDR3 in DNA: TGTGCCAGCAGCCCCGGACAGGAATACAATGAGCAGTTCTTC. Its translation: CASSPGQEYNEQFF.